This T cell receptor beta chain came from a study of blood T cell repertoires in COVID-19. Overall study context: Some COVID-19 samples were acute and others convalescent; all came from the United States, Italy and Spain. T cells, B-cell-depleted T cells, or PBMCs supplied cDNA or gDNA.

Per germline, CDR1 MNHNS and CDR2 SASEGT. The CDR3 extends over 16 amino acids. Between the trimmed V and J ends, which lost 4 bases and 3 bases, there was a span of 16 bases. Original processing methods: Nucleated cell number was recorded as an estimate derived from reference gene primer amplification. The table came from immunoSEQ multiplex PCR; TCRdb's copy has only in-frame clones and leaves some out. The D gene and trimming were derived from the DNA, and the V and J assignments and clone size from that table. The sample lists about 51,000 clones, approximately 86% seen once, with about 4% in the top ten.

The specimen was peripheral blood. This chain uses TRBV6-1 with TRBJ1-3, with a weak D call TRBD1 (6 bases). This receptor was identified in an elderly man with active COVID-19. CDR3 residues: CASSGGLQGNGNTIYF. The CDR3 DNA is TGTGCCAGCAGTGGGGGCCTCCAGGGGAATGGAAACACCATATATTTT.